Listed below are T cell receptor beta chains from one sample, sequenced in a study of long-term antiretroviral therapy in people with HIV. Produced via immunoSEQ multiplex PCR; TCRdb's table is partial and in-frame only. The table shows 15,000 or so clones, with approximately 81% occurring only once. The starting material was unsorted PBMCs, obtained 0.3 years before starting antiretroviral therapy. These receptor sequences come from a man in his fifties with HIV. The conserved cysteine and the conserved F or W are not part of the CDR3 here. Each record gives: CDR3 length, V gene, D gene, CDR3 protein. D genes are given only for firm matches.

CDR3 length: 10; V gene: TRBV30; D gene: NA; CDR3 protein: AWSVIDYEQY
CDR3 length: 14; V gene: TRBV28; D gene: NA; CDR3 protein: ASSLPRRTNTYEQY
CDR3 length: 13; V gene: TRBV30; D gene: NA; CDR3 protein: AWSVGQTGWQPQH
CDR3 length: 12; V gene: TRBV10-2; D gene: TRBD1; CDR3 protein: ASSSGTGIPEQY
CDR3 length: 12; V gene: TRBV5-4; D gene: NA; CDR3 protein: ASSLGGSGYGYT
CDR3 length: 9; V gene: TRBV27; D gene: NA; CDR3 protein: ASSNRYEQF
CDR3 length: 13; V gene: TRBV6-4; D gene: TRBD2; CDR3 protein: ASSEGAGVSDTQY
CDR3 length: 11; V gene: TRBV7-7; D gene: NA; CDR3 protein: ASSLARDETQY
CDR3 length: 11; V gene: TRBV19; D gene: NA; CDR3 protein: ASSSGKGEKLF
CDR3 length: 12; V gene: TRBV10-2; D gene: TRBD2; CDR3 protein: ASRGLAGGNEQF
CDR3 length: 11; V gene: TRBV27; D gene: NA; CDR3 protein: ASSYHLGLFQY
CDR3 length: 16; V gene: TRBV18; D gene: TRBD1; CDR3 protein: ASSNSGTGVGGANVLT
CDR3 length: 12; V gene: TRBV27; D gene: NA; CDR3 protein: ASSSRWGLEKLF
CDR3 length: 10; V gene: TRBV7-3; D gene: TRBD2; CDR3 protein: ASSQSGGRSF
CDR3 length: 9; V gene: TRBV20-1; D gene: NA; CDR3 protein: RAGKNYGYT
CDR3 length: 15; V gene: TRBV9; D gene: NA; CDR3 protein: ASSARWEFTSGNTIY
CDR3 length: 12; V gene: TRBV6-4; D gene: NA; CDR3 protein: ASRGKPDTGELF
CDR3 length: 10; V gene: TRBV15; D gene: NA; CDR3 protein: ATSRDRYEQY
CDR3 length: 13; V gene: TRBV5-1; D gene: TRBD1; CDR3 protein: ASSQGQGTNNEQF
CDR3 length: 13; V gene: TRBV11-2; D gene: TRBD1; CDR3 protein: ASSTPGQAQETQY
CDR3 length: 14; V gene: TRBV18; D gene: NA; CDR3 protein: ASSPNRLTSTDTQY
CDR3 length: 13; V gene: TRBV7-9; D gene: TRBD1; CDR3 protein: ASSSTGVSYNEQF
CDR3 length: 12; V gene: TRBV5-4; D gene: NA; CDR3 protein: ASSLQGLRNEQF
CDR3 length: 9; V gene: TRBV30; D gene: NA; CDR3 protein: AWSSPHEQY
CDR3 length: 11; V gene: TRBV7-3; D gene: TRBD1; CDR3 protein: ASSSPTGDGYT
CDR3 length: 13; V gene: TRBV6-6; D gene: NA; CDR3 protein: ASSSTGTSQYGYT
CDR3 length: 17; V gene: TRBV28; D gene: TRBD1; CDR3 protein: ASSLDGQVLTLAYNEQF
CDR3 length: 16; V gene: TRBV27; D gene: NA; CDR3 protein: ASSSHRMRGGMSYEQY
CDR3 length: 9; V gene: TRBV20-1; D gene: NA; CDR3 protein: SGIVSYEQY
CDR3 length: 11; V gene: TRBV27; D gene: NA; CDR3 protein: ASSWSESREQY
CDR3 length: 13; V gene: TRBV5-8; D gene: NA; CDR3 protein: ASSLVSGAGEEQF
CDR3 length: 13; V gene: TRBV5-5; D gene: NA; CDR3 protein: ASRSRGLVNTEAF
CDR3 length: 13; V gene: TRBV10-3; D gene: NA; CDR3 protein: AISESIQGGEKLF
CDR3 length: 16; V gene: TRBV27; D gene: NA; CDR3 protein: ASSPKGIWDRSGYGYT
CDR3 length: 13; V gene: TRBV18; D gene: TRBD1; CDR3 protein: ASSLDRDPNYGYT
CDR3 length: 12; V gene: TRBV19; D gene: NA; CDR3 protein: ASSIVQGSETQY
CDR3 length: 12; V gene: TRBV7-8; D gene: NA; CDR3 protein: ASSPRGGRYEQY
CDR3 length: 13; V gene: TRBV7-2; D gene: NA; CDR3 protein: ASSLERATNEKLF
CDR3 length: 10; V gene: TRBV28; D gene: NA; CDR3 protein: ASSFRGGEQY
CDR3 length: 12; V gene: TRBV19; D gene: NA; CDR3 protein: ASSIGGGLNEQF
CDR3 length: 12; V gene: TRBV18; D gene: NA; CDR3 protein: ASSPLGGRYEQY
CDR3 length: 11; V gene: TRBV14; D gene: NA; CDR3 protein: ASSQGGPYEQY
CDR3 length: 12; V gene: TRBV6-5; D gene: TRBD1; CDR3 protein: ASSSPGQGDEQY
CDR3 length: 14; V gene: TRBV4-3; D gene: TRBD2; CDR3 protein: ASSQDVAGGGYEQY
CDR3 length: 12; V gene: TRBV6-6; D gene: TRBD1; CDR3 protein: ASSRDRNSYEQY